The 12 T cell receptor beta chains presented below share a single source sample, sequenced in a study of identical twins. Each CDR3 protein gets one entry after TCRdb re-called the 5' RACE reads with MiXCR. The repertoire has fewer than 550,000 distinct CDR3 sequences, about 16% of them found once; the top ten carry about 0.47%. These data also formed part of another study, on yellow fever vaccine responses in identical twins.

Sequenced material: CD4+ T cells sorted from blood. These receptors all stem from a woman between 18 and 29 years old in good health.

This clonotype was seen only a few times. This chain uses TRBV3-1 with TRBJ1-5; D is undetermined. The CDR3 consists of 13 residues. Deletions cut 4 bases from V and 7 bases from J, with 11 bases between. Germline CDR1 reads LGHDT; CDR2 reads YNNKEL (reference sequence). The CDR3 nucleotides are TGTGCCAGCAGCCTGGACCGACGGCAGCCCCAGCATTTT. This translates into CASSLDRRQPQHF.

This chain connects TRBV9 to TRBJ2-3; D possibly corresponds to TRBD1 (5 bases). The CDR3 totals 16 residues. Trimming cost V 3 bases and J 2 bases, with 16 bases left between them. Germline V gives CDR1 SGDLS, CDR2 YYNGEE. The CDR3 protein is CASSADPGPFTDTQYF. CDR3 in DNA: TGTGCCAGCAGCGCGGACCCAGGGCCCTTCACAGATACGCAGTATTTT.

This clonotype has a handful of counts. CDR3 in DNA: TGTGCCAGCAGCTCGTGGACAGGGGGGAGCACAGATACGCAGTATTTT. This gives the protein CASSSWTGGSTDTQYF. This sequence joins TRBV7-9 and TRBJ2-3; 10 bases align to TRBD1. CDR1 and CDR2 (germline): SEHNR, FQNEAQ (reference sequence). The CDR3 is made up of 16 amino acids. J gave up 0 bases and V 4 bases, and 4 bases lay outside the gene matches.

This clonotype appeared many times. CDR3 in DNA: TGCAGTGCTAGAGATGGGGGTACTGAAGCTTTCTTT. Its translation: CSARDGGTEAFF. The chain combines TRBV20-1 with TRBJ1-1; a possible D gene is TRBD1 (5 bases). Trimming took 0 bases from V and 5 from J, leaving 7 bases between them. CDR1 is DFQATT and CDR2 is SNEGSKA in the germline V gene (reference sequence). The CDR3 sequence is 12 residues long.

This clonotype showed up just a few times. The V and J genes are TRBV12-3 or TRBV12-4 and TRBJ2-7, with 7 bases identical to TRBD2. The length of the CDR3 is 15 residues. V trimming: 7 bases; J trimming: 6 bases; junction bases outside the gene matches: 15. The CDR3 here is CASNLGEGRLLEQYF. DNA of the CDR3: TGTGCCAGCAACCTCGGGGAGGGCCGTCTTCTCGAGCAGTACTTC.

This chain connects TRBV24-1 to TRBJ2-3; D gene uncertain. Trimming shortened V by 7 bases and J by 6 bases, and 10 bases separated the two germline ends. The CDR3 consists of 12 residues. CDR1 is KGHDR, CDR2 SFDVKD, per germline. The CDR3 DNA is TGTGCCACCAGCACTCCAGCGGATACGCAGTATTTT. Translation gives CATSTPADTQYF.

The gene calls are TRBV20-1 and TRBJ2-5; TRBD1 agrees at 10 bases. Germline V CDR1 and CDR2: DFQATT, SNEGSKA (reference sequence). V dropped 1 base and J dropped 7; count of bases not matched to a gene: 9. The length of the CDR3 is 15 residues. CDR3 DNA sequence: TGCAGTGCTAGAGTCCCGGGACAGGGGTCCGGGACCCAGTACTTC. Its protein product is CSARVPGQGSGTQYF.

This clonotype was detected only a few times. The rearrangement uses TRBV28 and TRBJ2-3; a weak D match, TRBD2 (6 bases). Deletions cut 3 bases from V and 0 bases from J, with 16 bases between. CDR3 length equals 17 residues. In germline, CDR1 is MDHEN, CDR2 SYDVKM. The CDR3 sequence: CASSFQAGGPSTDTQYF. In DNA form, the CDR3 reads TGTGCCAGCAGTTTCCAAGCGGGCGGACCTAGCACAGATACGCAGTATTTT. The variable domain in full, with the rest retrieved from reference TRBV28 and TRBJ2-3, is DVKVTQSSRYLVKRTGEKVFLECVQDMDHENMFWYRQDPGLGLRLIYFSYDVKMKEKGDIPEGYSVSREKKERFSLILESASTNQTSMYLCASSFQAGGPSTDTQYFGPGTRLTVL.

The CDR3 is CASSHSLGDGEQYF. DNA for the CDR3: TGTGCCAGCAGCCATTCTTTGGGGGATGGCGAGCAGTACTTC. The chain uses TRBV3-1 and TRBJ2-7, with D possibly being TRBD1 or TRBD2 (5 bases each). This CDR3 has 14 residues. The V end was cut by 3 bases, the J end by 6 bases, with 15 bases between. Per germline, CDR1 LGHDT and CDR2 YNNKEL (reference sequence).

J is TRBJ2-1 and V is TRBV10-1; D is perhaps TRBD2 (5 bases). Germline V CDR1 and CDR2: WNHNN, SYGVQD (reference sequence). The CDR3 has 15 residues. Trimming pared 1 base from V and 0 bases from J, leaving 7 bases between. This CDR3 is CASSEFGVSYNEQFF. The CDR3, as DNA: TGCGCCAGCAGTGAGTTCGGGGTCTCCTACAATGAGCAGTTCTTC.

This clonotype was seen more than once but under ten times. V is TRBV5-1 and J is TRBJ2-2; 13 bases line up with TRBD2. The length of the CDR3 is 18 residues. The J segment lost 5 bases and the V segment lost 4 bases, leaving 11 bases of the junction unmatched. CDR1 and CDR2 from the germline V gene are SGHRS and YFSETQ. The CDR3 DNA reads as TGCGCCAGCAGCGTCGGACTAGCGGGAGAATTTGGAACCGGGGAGCTGTTTTTT. Translation: CASSVGLAGEFGTGELFF.

V is TRBV6-1 and J is TRBJ1-1; the D gene is possibly TRBD1 (6 bases). Germline V gene sequence: CDR1 MNHNS, CDR2 SASEGT. This CDR3 contains 14 residues. V was cut by 6 bases and J by 0 bases, with 11 bases left in between. Written as DNA, the CDR3 is TGTGCCAGCAGGAAGGGACAAATGAACACTGAAGCTTTCTTT. It translates to CASRKGQMNTEAFF.